Each of the 16 T cell receptor beta chains below was sequenced from the same sample in a study of T cell changes during pregnancy in multiple sclerosis. Assay used: immunoSEQ multiplex PCR; TCRdb lists only in-frame clones, some missing. The sample has fewer than 70,000 clones; around 87% are singletons. The sequenced sample consisted of peripheral blood from another person, used as feeder cells. These receptors were obtained from a human donor whose cells served as feeder cells for cultures in a pregnancy study.

J is TRBJ2-4 and V is TRBV6-5; no reliable D call. V shed 2 bases and J shed 0 bases, with 8 bases lying between them. From germline, CDR1 is MNHEY and CDR2 SVGAGI. The CDR3 extends over 15 amino acids. The CDR3 DNA follows: TGTGCCAGCAGTTACGAACAACTAGCCAAAAACATTCAGTACTTC. This translates into CASSYEQLAKNIQYF.

The chain couples TRBV6-1 to TRBJ2-7; D is unresolved. The CDR3 has 12 residues. V was clipped by 2 bases and J by 3 bases, with 5 bases between them. Per the germline V gene, CDR1 is MNHNS and CDR2 is SASEGT. CDR3 nucleotides: TGTGCCAGCAGTGAAAAGGGCTACGAGCAGTACTTC. This encodes CASSEKGYEQYF.

V is TRBV5-1 and J is TRBJ2-5; D is perhaps TRBD1 (6 bases). Germline V gene data show CDR1 as SGHRS and CDR2 as YFSETQ. The CDR3 runs to 16 residues. Trimming took 3 bases from V and 4 from J, leaving 19 bases between them. The CDR3 nucleotides are TGCGCCAGCAGCTCGGATGTGACAGGAGGAAGAGAGACCCAGTACTTC. This gives the protein CASSSDVTGGRETQYF. Drawing the rest from reference TRBV5-1 and TRBJ2-5, the complete variable domain is KAGVTQTPRYLIKTRGQQVTLSCSPISGHRSVSWYQQTPGQGLQFLFEYFSETQRNKGNFPGRFSGRQFSNSRSEMNVSTLELGDSALYLCASSSDVTGGRETQYFGPGTRLLVL.

The rearrangement links TRBV9 to TRBJ1-1; D not certain. Trimming removed 0 bases from V and 2 bases from J, with 8 bases in between. The CDR3 runs to 14 residues. The germline gives CDR1 SGDLS, CDR2 YYNGEE. CDR3 loop: CASSVANTNTEAFF. In nucleotides, the CDR3 is TGTGCCAGCAGCGTAGCTAATACAAACACTGAAGCTTTCTTT.

CDR3 protein: CASSLIGLNEKLFF. The DNA for the CDR3 is TGTGCCAGCAGCTTAATCGGACTTAATGAAAAACTGTTTTTT. The rearrangement joins TRBV7-2 to TRBJ1-4; D remains ambiguous. This CDR3 has 14 residues. CDR1 SGHTA and CDR2 FQGNSA come from the germline V gene. The V and J ends lost 2 bases and 4 bases respectively, with 8 bases between them.

The chain uses TRBV19 and TRBJ1-1; D may be TRBD1 (5 bases). There are 14 residues in the CDR3. Trimming left V 0 bases short and J 10 bases short, with 15 bases between. Germline loops: CDR1 LNHDA, CDR2 SQIVND (reference sequence). The CDR3 DNA follows: TGTGCCAGTAGTATAGATCGTTGGGACGGTGGAGCTTTCTTT. Its translation: CASSIDRWDGGAFF. Drawing the rest from reference TRBV19 and TRBJ1-1, the complete variable domain is DGGITQSPKYLFRKEGQNVTLSCEQNLNHDAMYWYRQDPGQGLRLIYYSQIVNDFQKGDIAEGYSVSREKKESFPLTVTSAQKNPTAFYLCASSIDRWDGGAFFGQGTRLTVV.

This rearrangement joins TRBV19 to TRBJ1-5; unclear D gene. Trimming took 9 bases from V and 0 from J, leaving 12 bases between them. The CDR3 covers 14 residues. Germline CDR1 and CDR2: LNHDA and SQIVND (reference sequence). In nucleotides, the CDR3 is TGTGCCAGCAGGACCGTTTATAGCAATCAGCCCCAGCATTTT. Translation: CASRTVYSNQPQHF.

The rearrangement uses TRBV19 and TRBJ2-2; TRBD2 is a possible D gene (6 bases). Per the germline V gene, CDR1 is LNHDA and CDR2 is SQIVND (reference sequence). The CDR3 extends over 19 amino acids. V lost 3 bases and J 3 bases, leaving 23 bases between the germline ends. The CDR3 region is CASSINGGARIEDTGELFF. Here the CDR3 DNA reads TGTGCCAGTAGTATCAACGGAGGGGCCAGGATTGAAGACACCGGGGAGCTGTTTTTT.

The chain joins TRBV5-1 to TRBJ1-1, with unresolved D. The CDR3 extends over 14 amino acids. V lost 0 bases and J 1 base, leaving 7 bases between the germline ends. Germline V gene lookup returns CDR1 SGHRS and CDR2 YFSETQ. The CDR3 loop is CASSLDRGNTEAFF. The CDR3 DNA reads as TGCGCCAGCAGCTTGGACCGGGGGAACACTGAAGCTTTCTTT.

V is TRBV6-4 and J is TRBJ2-7; D is perhaps TRBD1 or TRBD2 (5 bases each). The CDR3 covers 15 residues. Germline V lookup: CDR1 MRHNA, CDR2 SNTAGT. Trimming stripped 3 bases from V and 5 bases from J, with 17 bases between. The CDR3 sequence is CASSETTGRPDEQYF. For the CDR3, the DNA is TGTGCCAGCAGTGAAACAACGGGGCGACCGGACGAGCAGTACTTC.

This clone has only a few counts. The CDR3 nucleotides are TGTGCCTGGGCCTTGACAGGGGCCTATGGCTACACCTTC. Its protein is CAWALTGAYGYTF. This chain joins TRBV30 and TRBJ1-2, with 8 bases lining up with TRBD1. V was pared by 5 bases and J by 4 bases, with 6 bases of the junction left unmatched. This CDR3 contains 13 residues. In germline, CDR1 is GTSNPN, CDR2 SVGIG (reference sequence).

This chain connects TRBV29-1 to TRBJ2-2; D might be TRBD2 (6 bases). The CDR3 totals 12 residues. CDR1 is SQVTM, CDR2 ANQGSEA, per germline. CDR3 amino acids: CGAQGGTGELFF. CDR3 nucleotide sequence: TGCGGAGCGCAGGGAGGCACCGGGGAGCTGTTTTTT.

The count of this clone is one. The CDR3 carries no conserved terminal phenylalanine or tryptophan, so it likely arises from a read error. The V and J genes are TRBV29-1 and TRBJ2-3; D is unclear. Germline loops: CDR1 SQVTM, CDR2 ANQGSEA. The ends were cut back, 6 bases at V and 6 bases at J, with 13 bases in the middle. This CDR3 comprises 12 residues. The CDR3 region has the DNA TGCAGCGTCAGACAAGACTCCGATACGCAGTATCTT. It is translated as CSVRQDSDTQYL.

This sequence joins TRBV18 and TRBJ1-6, with 7 bases that match TRBD1. The germline CDR1 and CDR2 sequences are KGHSH and LQKENI. CDR3 size: 16 residues. V dropped 6 bases and J dropped 9; count of bases not matched to a gene: 14. The CDR3: CASSLQGLGTGSPLHF. For the CDR3, the DNA is TGTGCCAGCTCGCTACAGGGGCTTGGAACAGGTTCACCCCTCCACTTT. The full variable domain, with the rest looked up from reference TRBV18 and TRBJ1-6, is NAGVMQNPRHLVRRRGQEARLRCSPMKGHSHVYWYRQLPEEGLKFMVYLQKENIIDESGMPKERFSAEFPKEGPSILRIQQVVRGDSAAYFCASSLQGLGTGSPLHFGNGTRLTVT.

This rearrangement joins TRBV6-5 to TRBJ2-5, with TRBD1 matching 9 bases. Losses at the gene ends were 2 bases for V and 1 base for J; bases not matched to a gene: 2. CDR1 and CDR2 from the germline V gene are MNHEY and SVGAGI. This CDR3 has 15 amino acids. CDR3 sequence: CASSYGTGFQETQYF. CDR3 coding DNA: TGTGCCAGCAGTTACGGGACAGGGTTCCAAGAGACCCAGTACTTC.

The rearrangement joins TRBV19 to TRBJ2-2; D gene unclear. Trimming left V 5 bases short and J 8 bases short, with 9 bases between. The CDR3 has 12 amino acids. Germline-derived CDR1 and CDR2 are LNHDA and SQIVND (reference sequence). Here the CDR3 DNA reads TGTGCCAGTAGTGTAGGTGAGGGGGAGCTGTTTTTT. This translates into CASSVGEGELFF.